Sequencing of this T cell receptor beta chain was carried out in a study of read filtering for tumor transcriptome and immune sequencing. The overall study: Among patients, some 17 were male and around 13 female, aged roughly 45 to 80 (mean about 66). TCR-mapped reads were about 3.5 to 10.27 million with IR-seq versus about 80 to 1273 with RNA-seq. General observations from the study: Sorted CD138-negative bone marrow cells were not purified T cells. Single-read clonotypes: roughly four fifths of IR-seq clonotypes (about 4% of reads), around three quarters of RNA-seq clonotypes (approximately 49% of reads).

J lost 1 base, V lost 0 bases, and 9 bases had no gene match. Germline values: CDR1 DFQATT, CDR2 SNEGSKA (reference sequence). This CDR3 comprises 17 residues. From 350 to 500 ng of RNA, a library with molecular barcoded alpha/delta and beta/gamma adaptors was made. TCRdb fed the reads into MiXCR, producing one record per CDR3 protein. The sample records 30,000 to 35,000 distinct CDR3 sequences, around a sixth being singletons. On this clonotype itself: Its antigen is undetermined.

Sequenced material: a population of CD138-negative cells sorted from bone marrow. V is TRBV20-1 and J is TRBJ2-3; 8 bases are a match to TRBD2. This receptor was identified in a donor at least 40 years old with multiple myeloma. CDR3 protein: CSARDLAGPLGTDTQYF. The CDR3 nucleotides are TGCAGTGCTAGAGATCTAGCGGGCCCTCTGGGCACAGATACGCAGTATTTT.